The rows below give T cell receptor beta chains drawn from one sample of a study of shared clonotypes between healthy human individuals. The table came from immunoSEQ multiplex PCR; TCRdb's copy has only in-frame clones and leaves some out. Of 2.5 million or so clones in the sample, around 90% were seen once. Sequencing used naive CD4+ T cells sorted from blood. These receptors were collected from a man aged 18 to 30 in good health. The CDR3 runs from the conserved cysteine through the conserved F or W. A D gene is named only where the DNA matches it firmly. Clone size appears in some rows only: once, few, many, or a class for an expanded clone.

cdr3_nt	cdr3_aa	v_call	j_call	cdr3_length	d_call	clone_size
TGTGCCAGCAGCTCCGGTGCCTTGAAGGGGGCCAACGTCCTGACTTTC	CASSSGALKGANVLTF	TRBV13	TRBJ2-6	16	NA	NA
TGTGCCAGCAGCCCATGGACAGTTTTGTCCTACAATGAGCAGTTCTTC	CASSPWTVLSYNEQFF	TRBV7-8	TRBJ2-1	16	NA	once
TGTGCCAGTAGTATTCCCTGGACCGCCGAATATGGAAAACTGTTTTTT	CASSIPWTAEYGKLFF	TRBV19	TRBJ1-4	16	NA	NA
TGTGCCAGCAGTTTGGTAACCTCCTACGAGCAGTACTTC	CASSLVTSYEQYF	TRBV28	TRBJ2-7	13	NA	NA
TGTGCCAGCAGTTTATTAGGAGGGGACAGCGGCCTCTCTGGGGCCAACGTCCTGACTTTC	CASSLLGGDSGLSGANVLTF	TRBV28	TRBJ2-6	20	NA	NA
TGCGCCAGCAGCCCGTCCCCAAACCAAGAGACCCAGTACTTC	CASSPSPNQETQYF	TRBV5-1	TRBJ2-5	14	NA	NA
TGTGCCAGCAGTGAAGGGCATATACCTGGCTACACCTTC	CASSEGHIPGYTF	TRBV2	TRBJ1-2	13	NA	NA
TGCGCCAGCAGCTTGGAGGGGGGAACCGGGGAGCTGTTTTTT	CASSLEGGTGELFF	TRBV5-1	TRBJ2-2	14	NA	NA
TGTGCCAGCAGCCCGGGACAGCATAATTCACCCCTCCACTTT	CASSPGQHNSPLHF	TRBV14	TRBJ1-6	14	TRBD1	once
TGTGCCAGCAGCTTAAGGAGGGGGACTGAAGCTTTCTTT	CASSLRRGTEAFF	TRBV7-2	TRBJ1-1	13	NA	NA
TGCGCCAGCAGCCCCCAGGTGGCGACCTACGAGCAGTACTTC	CASSPQVATYEQYF	TRBV5-1	TRBJ2-7	14	NA	NA
TGTGCCAGCAGCTTGACAGGAATTACCACAGATACGCAGTATTTT	CASSLTGITTDTQYF	TRBV5-4	TRBJ2-3	15	NA	NA
TGTGCCAGCAGCTTGTCCCCCGGCACTAGCAGGGCTAGCACAGATACGCAGTATTTT	CASSLSPGTSRASTDTQYF	TRBV11-2	TRBJ2-3	19	NA	NA
TGCGCCAGCAGCTTTCCCGGGAGTCCTGGCTACACCTTC	CASSFPGSPGYTF	TRBV5-1	TRBJ1-2	13	NA	NA
TGTGCCAGCCGACAGGGCTCTGGAAACACCATATATTTT	CASRQGSGNTIYF	TRBV19	TRBJ1-3	13	TRBD1	NA
TGTGCCAGCAGCGCCTGGACAGGGTCGGCCACTGAAGCTTTCTTT	CASSAWTGSATEAFF	TRBV5-5	TRBJ1-1	15	TRBD1	NA
TGTGCCAGCAGCTTTAGGACAGGGGAGGGATCCGGGGAGCTGTTTTTT	CASSFRTGEGSGELFF	TRBV7-2	TRBJ2-2	16	TRBD1	NA
TGTGCCAGCAGTAGGACCTATGGCTACACCTTC	CASSRTYGYTF	TRBV28	TRBJ1-2	11	NA	NA
TGTGCCTCCACTTCCCGACAGGGGACCTACGAGCAGTACTTC	CASTSRQGTYEQYF	TRBV6-1	TRBJ2-7	14	TRBD1	NA
TGCGCCAGCAGCTTGTATCCTTCTGCCTACGAGCAGTACTTC	CASSLYPSAYEQYF	TRBV5-1	TRBJ2-7	14	NA	NA
TGTGCCTGGTCAACTAGCGGGAAGCTAAACATTCAGTACTTC	CAWSTSGKLNIQYF	TRBV30	TRBJ2-4	14	TRBD2	once
TGCAGCGTGGGGGAAGAGACCCAGTACTTC	CSVGEETQYF	TRBV29-1	TRBJ2-5	10	NA	NA
TGTGCCAGCAGTTGGACTAGCCCCTTGTACTTC	CASSWTSPLYF	TRBV7-2	TRBJ2-7	11	TRBD2	NA
TGTGCCAGCAGCAAGTTAGGAATAGCGGGGGAAAACATTCAGTACTTC	CASSKLGIAGENIQYF	TRBV7-2	TRBJ2-4	16	TRBD2	NA
TGTGCCAGCAGCTCATTGTGGGAGAAAGGAAACACCATATATTTT	CASSSLWEKGNTIYF	TRBV7-8	TRBJ1-3	15	NA	NA
TGTGCCAGTAGTCTCCGACAGATTGGGAACACTGAAGCTTTCTTT	CASSLRQIGNTEAFF	TRBV19	TRBJ1-1	15	NA	NA
TGTGCCAGCAGGCCCACAGGACCCACTGAAGCTTTCTTT	CASRPTGPTEAFF	TRBV7-3	TRBJ1-1	13	NA	NA
TGTGCCAGCAGTTTAGACAGGGGGAACACCGGGGAGCTGTTTTTT	CASSLDRGNTGELFF	TRBV6-5	TRBJ2-2	15	TRBD1	NA
TGTGCCAGCAGTGAAAGCGGACTAGCGGGGGGTTTT	CASSESGLAGGF	TRBV6-1	TRBJ2-2	12	TRBD2	once
TGCGCCAGCAGCGGCACTGGGGGGGGTAATTCACCCCTCCACTTT	CASSGTGGGNSPLHF	TRBV5-1	TRBJ1-6	15	NA	NA
TGTGCCATCAGTGATCTAGCGGGAGGACTCTACAATGAGCAGTTCTTC	CAISDLAGGLYNEQFF	TRBV10-3	TRBJ2-1	16	TRBD2	once
TGTGCCAGCGGAGGGGGGTATGGCTACACCTTC	CASGGGYGYTF	TRBV2	TRBJ1-2	11	NA	few
TGTGCCTGGAGTTCTCGGGGCACAGATACGCAGTATTTT	CAWSSRGTDTQYF	TRBV30	TRBJ2-3	13	NA	NA
TGTGCCAGCTCACCCCTCGGGACGTGGCAGTTCTTC	CASSPLGTWQFF	TRBV18	TRBJ2-1	12	NA	once
TGTGCCAGCGAGAGGTTTATGAACACTGAAGCTTTCTTT	CASERFMNTEAFF	TRBV6-1	TRBJ1-1	13	NA	NA
TGTGCCAGCAGCCCCAGCGGGGGGACTGGAAACACCATATATTTT	CASSPSGGTGNTIYF	TRBV28	TRBJ1-3	15	NA	NA
TGTGCCAGCAGCCTGAAACAGGGGGCGGCGATGCTCGATGAGCAGTTCTTC	CASSLKQGAAMLDEQFF	TRBV14	TRBJ2-1	17	TRBD1	once
TGTGCCAGCAGTTACTTCAAGGAGACTGAAGCTTTCTTT	CASSYFKETEAFF	TRBV6-6	TRBJ1-1	13	NA	NA
TGTGCCAGTAGTGCCTTACTCGGGACTAGCGGGAGGACAAACCGAAATACGCAGTATTTT	CASSALLGTSGRTNRNTQYF	TRBV19	TRBJ2-3	20	TRBD2	NA
TGTGCCAGCAGCGGAGGCCCCGGGGATCAGCCCCAGCATTTT	CASSGGPGDQPQHF	TRBV6-6	TRBJ1-5	14	NA	NA
TGCGCCAGCAGCCAAGTTCTGCCGACAGATACGCAGTATTTT	CASSQVLPTDTQYF	TRBV4-1	TRBJ2-3	14	NA	NA
TGTGCCAGCAGGGAAAGCGGGGGAGGAAACGAGCAGTACTTC	CASRESGGGNEQYF	TRBV28	TRBJ2-7	14	TRBD2	NA
TGCGCCAGCAGCCAAGAAACCGGGACAGGGGTAGGCTACACCTTC	CASSQETGTGVGYTF	TRBV4-1	TRBJ1-2	15	TRBD1	NA
TGTGCCAGCAGCTCCAAACCAGGGGGTTGCTACGAGCAGTACTTC	CASSSKPGGCYEQYF	TRBV21-1	TRBJ2-7	15	NA	NA
TGTGCCAGTAGTATAGGGTTGCAGTTCAATCAGCCCCAGCATTTT	CASSIGLQFNQPQHF	TRBV19	TRBJ1-5	15	NA	NA
TGCGCCAGCAGCTTAGGGGACTCAGGCGAGCAGTACTTC	CASSLGDSGEQYF	TRBV5-1	TRBJ2-7	13	NA	NA
TGTGCCAGCGCTACGGCAGGGCGATCCTACAATGAGCAGTTCTTC	CASATAGRSYNEQFF	TRBV6-1	TRBJ2-1	15	NA	NA
TGTGCCAGCAGCTTAACCGGGACTAGCGGTCACTACAATGAGCAGTTCTTC	CASSLTGTSGHYNEQFF	TRBV5-4	TRBJ2-1	17	TRBD2	NA
TGTGCCAGCAGTAGGGGTTCGGGCTACACCTTC	CASSRGSGYTF	TRBV6-6	TRBJ1-2	11	NA	NA
TGTGCCAGCAGTGAAGGAAACACCGGGGAGCTGTTTTTT	CASSEGNTGELFF	TRBV6-4	TRBJ2-2	13	NA	NA
TGCGCCAGCAGCCTCCGGGACAGCTCCTACGAGCAGTACTTC	CASSLRDSSYEQYF	TRBV5-1	TRBJ2-7	14	TRBD1	NA
TGTGCCAGCAGCGTTGGTACCTTGGGGGGCGCAGAGACCCAGTACTTC	CASSVGTLGGAETQYF	TRBV9	TRBJ2-5	16	NA	NA
TGTGCCAGCAGCCAGGCGTTTAGCACAGATACGCAGTATTTT	CASSQAFSTDTQYF	TRBV14	TRBJ2-3	14	NA	NA
TGTGCCAGCAGCTGGTTCGGGGTGCCCGTAGAGACCCAGTACTTC	CASSWFGVPVETQYF	TRBV7-9	TRBJ2-5	15	NA	NA
TGTGCCAGCAGCGTCGGCCTCAGCACAGATACGCAGTATTTT	CASSVGLSTDTQYF	TRBV7-9	TRBJ2-3	14	NA	NA
TGCGCCAGCAGCCCCCGGGGGAGGGCATCCGGGGAGCTGTTTTTT	CASSPRGRASGELFF	TRBV4-3	TRBJ2-2	15	TRBD2	NA
TGCGCCAGCAGCCACCAACCCAGCACAGATACGCAGTATTTT	CASSHQPSTDTQYF	TRBV4-1	TRBJ2-3	14	NA	once
TGTGCCAGCAGCTTAGACGCTGGGGAGACCCAGTACTTC	CASSLDAGETQYF	TRBV7-9	TRBJ2-5	13	NA	once
TGTGCCATCAGTGAGTCGAGGGCGGGGGAGACCCAGTACTTC	CAISESRAGETQYF	TRBV10-3	TRBJ2-5	14	NA	NA